This T cell receptor (beta chain) was recovered during a study of technical replicates of blood from a few donors. The CDR3 runs to 15 residues. Germline CDR1 LGHNT, CDR2 FRNRAP. V was pared by 7 bases and J by 4 bases, with 9 bases of the junction left unmatched. The assay was immunoSEQ multiplex PCR, and TCRdb's table has in-frame clones only and misses some. Here the sample spans approximately 70,000 clones, roughly 98% being singletons. This sequence joins TRBV12-5 and TRBJ2-3, with TRBD2 matching over 9 bases. Material for sequencing was T cells isolated from PBMCs. This sequence was found in a human donor in good health. CDR3 sequence reads: CASASLGGRADTQYF. Here the CDR3 DNA reads TGTGCTAGTGCCTCCCTAGGCGGGAGGGCAGATACGCAGTATTTT.